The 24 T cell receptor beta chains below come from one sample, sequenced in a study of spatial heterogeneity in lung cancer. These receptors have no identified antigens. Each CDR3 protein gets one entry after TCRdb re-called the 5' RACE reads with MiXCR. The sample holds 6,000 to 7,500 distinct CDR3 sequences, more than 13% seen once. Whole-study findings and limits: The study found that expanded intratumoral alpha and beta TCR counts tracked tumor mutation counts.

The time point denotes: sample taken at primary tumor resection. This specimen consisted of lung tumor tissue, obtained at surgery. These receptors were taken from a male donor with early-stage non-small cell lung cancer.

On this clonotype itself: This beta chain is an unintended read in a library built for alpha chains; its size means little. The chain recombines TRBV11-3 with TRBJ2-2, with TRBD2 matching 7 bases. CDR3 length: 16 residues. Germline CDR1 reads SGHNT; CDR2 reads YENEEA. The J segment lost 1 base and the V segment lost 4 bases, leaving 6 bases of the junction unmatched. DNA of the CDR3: TGTGCCAGCAGCTCCCCTCGCGGGAGGAACACCGGGGAGCTGTTTTTT. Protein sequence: CASSSPRGRNTGELFF.

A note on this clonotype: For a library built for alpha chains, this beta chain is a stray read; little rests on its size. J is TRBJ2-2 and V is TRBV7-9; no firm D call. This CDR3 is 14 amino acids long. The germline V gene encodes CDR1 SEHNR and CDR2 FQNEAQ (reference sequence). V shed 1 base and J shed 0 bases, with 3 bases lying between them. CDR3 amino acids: CASSLVANTGELFF. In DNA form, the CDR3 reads TGTGCCAGCAGCTTAGTTGCGAACACCGGGGAGCTGTTTTTT.

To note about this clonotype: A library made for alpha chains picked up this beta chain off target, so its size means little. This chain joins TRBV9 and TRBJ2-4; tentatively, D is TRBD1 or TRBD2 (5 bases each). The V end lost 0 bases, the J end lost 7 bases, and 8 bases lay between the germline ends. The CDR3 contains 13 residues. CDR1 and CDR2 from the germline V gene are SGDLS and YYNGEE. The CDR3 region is CASSVGRENIQYF. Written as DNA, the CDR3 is TGTGCCAGCAGCGTAGGCAGGGAGAACATTCAGTACTTC.

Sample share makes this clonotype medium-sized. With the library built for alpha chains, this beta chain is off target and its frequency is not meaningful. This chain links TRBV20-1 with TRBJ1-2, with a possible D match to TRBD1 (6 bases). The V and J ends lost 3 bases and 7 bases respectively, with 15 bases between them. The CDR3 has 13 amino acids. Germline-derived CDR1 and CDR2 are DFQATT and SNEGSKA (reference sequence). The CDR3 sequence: CSARFTRGSGYTF. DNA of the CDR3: TGCAGTGCTAGGTTTACCAGGGGTAGTGGCTACACCTTC.

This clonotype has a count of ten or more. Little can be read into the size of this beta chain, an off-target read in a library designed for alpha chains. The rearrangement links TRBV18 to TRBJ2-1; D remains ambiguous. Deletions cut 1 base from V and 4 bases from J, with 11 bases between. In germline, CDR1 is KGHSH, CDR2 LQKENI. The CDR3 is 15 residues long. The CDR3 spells CASSPLMDGYNEQFF. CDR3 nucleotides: TGTGCCAGCTCACCACTCATGGACGGGTACAATGAGCAGTTCTTC.

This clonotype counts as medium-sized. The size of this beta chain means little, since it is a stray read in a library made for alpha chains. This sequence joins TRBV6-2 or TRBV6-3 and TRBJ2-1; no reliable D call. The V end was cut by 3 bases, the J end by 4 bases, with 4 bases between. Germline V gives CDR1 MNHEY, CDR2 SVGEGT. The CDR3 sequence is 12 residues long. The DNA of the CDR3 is TGTGCCAGCAGTTATAATTACAATGAGCAGTTCTTC. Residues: CASSYNYNEQFF.

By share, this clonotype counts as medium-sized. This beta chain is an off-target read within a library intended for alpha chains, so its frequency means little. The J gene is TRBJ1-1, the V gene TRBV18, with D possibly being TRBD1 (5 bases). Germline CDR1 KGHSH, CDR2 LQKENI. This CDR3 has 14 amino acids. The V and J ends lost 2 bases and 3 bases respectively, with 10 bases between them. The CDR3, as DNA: TGTGCCAGCTCACCATTCCGGGGCTACACTGAAGCTTTCTTT. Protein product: CASSPFRGYTEAFF.

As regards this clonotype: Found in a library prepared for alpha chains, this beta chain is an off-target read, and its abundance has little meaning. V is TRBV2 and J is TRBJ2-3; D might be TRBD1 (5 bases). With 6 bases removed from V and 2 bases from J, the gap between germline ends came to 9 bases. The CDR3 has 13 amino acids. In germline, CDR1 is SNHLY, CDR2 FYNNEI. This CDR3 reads CASRTDNTDTQYF. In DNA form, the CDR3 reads TGTGCCAGCAGGACAGATAACACAGATACGCAGTATTTT.

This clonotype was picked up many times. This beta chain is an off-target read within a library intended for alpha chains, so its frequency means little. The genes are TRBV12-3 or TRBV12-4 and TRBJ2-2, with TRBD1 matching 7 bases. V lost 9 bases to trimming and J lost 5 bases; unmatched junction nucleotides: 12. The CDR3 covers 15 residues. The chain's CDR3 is CASKAGTAFTGELFF. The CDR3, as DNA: TGTGCCAGTAAAGCCGGGACAGCTTTTACCGGGGAGCTGTTTTTT.

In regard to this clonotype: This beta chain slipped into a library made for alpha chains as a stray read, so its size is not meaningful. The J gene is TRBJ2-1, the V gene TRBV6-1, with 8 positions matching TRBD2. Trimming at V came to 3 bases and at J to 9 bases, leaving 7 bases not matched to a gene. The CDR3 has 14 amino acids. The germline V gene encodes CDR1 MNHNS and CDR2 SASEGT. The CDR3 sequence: CASSEPFAGGEQFF. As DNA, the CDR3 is TGTGCCAGCAGTGAGCCCTTCGCGGGGGGTGAGCAGTTCTTC.

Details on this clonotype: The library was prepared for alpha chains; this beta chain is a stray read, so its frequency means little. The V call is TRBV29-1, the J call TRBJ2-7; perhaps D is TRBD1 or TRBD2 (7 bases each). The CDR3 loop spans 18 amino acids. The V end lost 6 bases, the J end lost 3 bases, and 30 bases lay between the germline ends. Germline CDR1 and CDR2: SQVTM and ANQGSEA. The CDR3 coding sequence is TGCAGCGTCGCTCCCAGGCGGGGGTCGACAGGGATCGACTACGAGCAGTACTTC. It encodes CSVAPRRGSTGIDYEQYF.

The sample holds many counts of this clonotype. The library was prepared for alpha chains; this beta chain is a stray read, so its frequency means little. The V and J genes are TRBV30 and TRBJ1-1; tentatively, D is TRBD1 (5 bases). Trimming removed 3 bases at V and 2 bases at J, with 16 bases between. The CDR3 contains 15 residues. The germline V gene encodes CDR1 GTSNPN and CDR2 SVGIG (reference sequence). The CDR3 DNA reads TGTGCCTGGAGACGACGGGGACGTTACAACACTGAAGCTTTCTTT. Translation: CAWRRRGRYNTEAFF.

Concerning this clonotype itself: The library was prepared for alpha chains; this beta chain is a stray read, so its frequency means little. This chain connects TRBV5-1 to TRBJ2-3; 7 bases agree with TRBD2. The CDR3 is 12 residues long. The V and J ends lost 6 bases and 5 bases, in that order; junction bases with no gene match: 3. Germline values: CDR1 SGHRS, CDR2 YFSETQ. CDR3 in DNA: TGCGCCAGCATGGGCGGGGGAGATACGCAGTATTTT. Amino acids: CASMGGGDTQYF.

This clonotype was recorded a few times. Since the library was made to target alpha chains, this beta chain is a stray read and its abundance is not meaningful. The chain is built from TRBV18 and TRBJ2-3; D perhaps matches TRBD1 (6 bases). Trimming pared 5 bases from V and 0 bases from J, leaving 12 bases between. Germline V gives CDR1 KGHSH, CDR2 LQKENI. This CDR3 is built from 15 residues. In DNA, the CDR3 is TGTGCCAGCTCATTGACAGGAGCTAGCACAGATACGCAGTATTTT. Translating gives CASSLTGASTDTQYF.

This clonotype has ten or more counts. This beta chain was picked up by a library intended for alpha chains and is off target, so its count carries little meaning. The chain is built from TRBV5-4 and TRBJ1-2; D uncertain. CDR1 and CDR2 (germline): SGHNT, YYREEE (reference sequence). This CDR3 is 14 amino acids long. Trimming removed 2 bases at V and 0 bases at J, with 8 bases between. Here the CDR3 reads CASSFKGANYGYTF. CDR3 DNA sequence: TGTGCCAGCAGCTTCAAGGGAGCTAACTATGGCTACACCTTC.

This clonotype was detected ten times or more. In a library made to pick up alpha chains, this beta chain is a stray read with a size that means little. CDR3 sequence (DNA): TGTGCCAGCAAGAGGGGGACCGGGGAGCTGTTTTTT. Translation: CASKRGTGELFF. This sequence joins TRBV6-2 or TRBV6-3 and TRBJ2-2; D perhaps matches TRBD1 (6 bases). There are 12 residues in the CDR3. Trimming cost V 7 bases and J 5 bases, with 8 bases left between them. Germline CDR1 reads MNHEY; CDR2 reads SVGEGT.

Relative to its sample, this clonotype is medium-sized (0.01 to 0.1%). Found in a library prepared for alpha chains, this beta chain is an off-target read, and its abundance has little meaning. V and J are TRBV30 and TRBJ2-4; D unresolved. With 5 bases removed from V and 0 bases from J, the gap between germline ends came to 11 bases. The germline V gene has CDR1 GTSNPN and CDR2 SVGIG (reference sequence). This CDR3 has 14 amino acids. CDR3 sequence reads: CAWHSKAAKNIQYF. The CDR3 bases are TGTGCCTGGCATAGTAAGGCAGCCAAAAACATTCAGTACTTC.

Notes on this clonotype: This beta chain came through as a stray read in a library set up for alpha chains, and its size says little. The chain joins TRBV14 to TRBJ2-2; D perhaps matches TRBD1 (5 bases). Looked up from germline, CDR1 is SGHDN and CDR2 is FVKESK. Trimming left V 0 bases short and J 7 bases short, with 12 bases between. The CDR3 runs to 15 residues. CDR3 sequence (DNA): TGTGCCAGCAGCCAAGATAGGACAAGTATCGGGGAGCTGTTTTTT. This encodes CASSQDRTSIGELFF.

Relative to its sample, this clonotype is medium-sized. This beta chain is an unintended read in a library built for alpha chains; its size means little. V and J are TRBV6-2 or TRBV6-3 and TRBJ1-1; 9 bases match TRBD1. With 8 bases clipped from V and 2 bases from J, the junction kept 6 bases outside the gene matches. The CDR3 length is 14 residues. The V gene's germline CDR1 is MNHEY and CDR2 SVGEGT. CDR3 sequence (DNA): TGTGCCAGCGGAAAGGGACAGGGAAACACTGAAGCTTTCTTT. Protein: CASGKGQGNTEAFF.

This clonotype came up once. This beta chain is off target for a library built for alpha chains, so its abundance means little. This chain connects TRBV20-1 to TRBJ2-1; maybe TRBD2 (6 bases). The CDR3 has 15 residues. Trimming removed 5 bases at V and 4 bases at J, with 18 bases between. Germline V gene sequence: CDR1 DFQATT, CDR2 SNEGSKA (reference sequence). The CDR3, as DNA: TGCAGTGCTCCCCTCCAAGGCGGGGCATACAATGAGCAGTTCTTC. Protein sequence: CSAPLQGGAYNEQFF.

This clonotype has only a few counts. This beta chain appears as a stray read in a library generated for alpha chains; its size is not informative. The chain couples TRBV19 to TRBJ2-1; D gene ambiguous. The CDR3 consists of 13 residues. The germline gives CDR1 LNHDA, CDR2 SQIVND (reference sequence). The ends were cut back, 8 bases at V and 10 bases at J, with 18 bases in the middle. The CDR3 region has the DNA TGTGCCAGTGCCCCGAGCTGGCCTTCGGAGCAGTTCTTC. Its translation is CASAPSWPSEQFF.

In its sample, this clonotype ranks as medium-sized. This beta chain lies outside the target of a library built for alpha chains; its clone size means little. CDR3 region: CASSIQFGLGQPQHF. In DNA form, the CDR3 reads TGTGCCAGTAGTATTCAATTTGGATTGGGGCAGCCCCAGCATTTT. This chain uses TRBV19 with TRBJ1-5; D gene ambiguous. The germline gives CDR1 LNHDA, CDR2 SQIVND (reference sequence). There are 15 residues in the CDR3. The V end lost 3 bases, the J end lost 7 bases, and 16 bases lay between the germline ends.

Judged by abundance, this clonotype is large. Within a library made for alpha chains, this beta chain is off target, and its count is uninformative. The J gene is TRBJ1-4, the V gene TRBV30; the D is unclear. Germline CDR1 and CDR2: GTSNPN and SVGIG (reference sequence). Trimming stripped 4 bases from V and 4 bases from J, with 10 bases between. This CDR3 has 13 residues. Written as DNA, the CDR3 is TGTGCCTGGATGATAGGCGATAATGAAAAACTGTTTTTT. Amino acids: CAWMIGDNEKLFF.

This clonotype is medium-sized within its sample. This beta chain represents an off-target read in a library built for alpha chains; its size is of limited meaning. CDR3 DNA: TGCAGCGTTCGGACAGGGGCTGGGAACACTGAAGCTTTCTTT. This translates into CSVRTGAGNTEAFF. The V and J genes are TRBV29-1 and TRBJ1-1, with TRBD1 identical over 9 bases. Germline-derived CDR1 and CDR2 are SQVTM and ANQGSEA. The CDR3 consists of 14 residues. With 5 bases clipped from V and 1 base from J, the junction kept 5 bases outside the gene matches.